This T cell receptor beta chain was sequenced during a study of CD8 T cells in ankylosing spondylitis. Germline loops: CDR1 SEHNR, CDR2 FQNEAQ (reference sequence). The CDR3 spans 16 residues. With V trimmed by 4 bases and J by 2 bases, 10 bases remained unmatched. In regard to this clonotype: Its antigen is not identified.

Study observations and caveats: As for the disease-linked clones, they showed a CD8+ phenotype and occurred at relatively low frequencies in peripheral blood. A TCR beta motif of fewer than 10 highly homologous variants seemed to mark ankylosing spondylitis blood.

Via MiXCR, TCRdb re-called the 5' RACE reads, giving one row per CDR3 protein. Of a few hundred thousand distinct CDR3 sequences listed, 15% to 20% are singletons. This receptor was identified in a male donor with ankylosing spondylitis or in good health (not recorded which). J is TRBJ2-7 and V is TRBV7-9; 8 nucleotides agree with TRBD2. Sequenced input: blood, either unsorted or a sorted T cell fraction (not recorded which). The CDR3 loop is CASSSITSGRAYEQYF. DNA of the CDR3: TGTGCCAGCAGCTCAATCACCAGCGGGAGAGCCTACGAGCAGTACTTC.